One T cell receptor (beta chain) is described in this entry. This record belongs to a study of T cell changes during pregnancy in multiple sclerosis. TCRdb keeps only in-frame clones here, not all; method: immunoSEQ multiplex PCR. The table lists around 69,000 clones, around nine tenths of them singletons, with approximately 2.1% in the top ten. This TCR was recovered from a female donor in good health, enrolled as a control in a pregnancy study. This specimen consisted of peripheral blood, obtained in the second trimester of pregnancy.

CDR3 DNA: TGTGCCAGCAGTTACTGGGACAGGGGGCTCTACGAGCAGTACTTC. Protein product: CASSYWDRGLYEQYF. The rearrangement uses TRBV6-5 and TRBJ2-7, with 12 bases matching TRBD1. The CDR3 length is 15 residues. Germline CDR1 and CDR2: MNHEY and SVGAGI. With V trimmed by 1 base and J by 3 bases, 1 base remained unmatched.